Listed below are T cell receptor beta chains from one sample, sequenced in a study of cytomegalovirus exposure and HLA in healthy donors. Data came from immunoSEQ multiplex PCR; TCRdb stores just in-frame clones and leaves some out. This table has about 220,000 clones, over 60% appearing once. The sample was PBMCs. All receptors derive from a man in his late teens or twenties in good health and CMV-seronegative. Both conserved end residues are part of each CDR3. Fields, in order: V gene, clone size, D gene, J gene, CDR3 protein, CDR3 DNA. D genes are given only for firm matches. Some rows mark clone size as missing; the rest say once, few, many or name a class of expanded clone.

TRBV27	few	.	TRBJ1-1	CASSREASNTEAFF	TGTGCCAGCAGCCGCGAGGCCTCGAACACTGAAGCTTTCTTT
TRBV7-2	few	TRBD2	TRBJ2-3	CASSLIAGGTDTQYF	TGTGCCAGCAGCTTAATAGCGGGAGGCACAGATACGCAGTATTTT
TRBV5-8	.	.	TRBJ1-5	CASSLGRATQPQHF	TGTGCCAGCAGCTTGGGGAGGGCTACTCAGCCCCAGCATTTT
TRBV14	.	TRBD2	TRBJ2-1	CASSLTGGGRTPTYNEQFF	TGTGCCAGCAGCCTCACCGGCGGGGGAAGGACACCCACCTACAATGAGCAGTTCTTC
TRBV7-2	.	.	TRBJ1-1	CASSFFSGAGTEAFF	TGTGCCAGCAGCTTTTTTTCAGGGGCCGGAACTGAAGCTTTCTTT
TRBV5-1	.	.	TRBJ2-7	CASSLGRVTEEQYF	TGCGCCAGCAGCTTGGGCAGGGTAACGGAGGAGCAGTACTTC
TRBV7-9	.	TRBD1	TRBJ2-7	CASSVETGGSYEQYF	TGTGCCAGCAGCGTAGAGACAGGGGGGTCCTACGAGCAGTACTTC
TRBV6-5	.	TRBD1	TRBJ1-2	CASGEQGNYGYTF	TGTGCCAGCGGGGAACAGGGGAACTATGGCTACACCTTC
TRBV11-1	.	.	TRBJ2-7	CASSVTGYEQYF	TGTGCCAGCAGCGTCACAGGCTACGAGCAGTACTTC
TRBV6-5	.	.	TRBJ2-7	CASRSSTARRDEQYF	TGTGCCAGCAGGTCCTCAACTGCCCGGAGGGACGAGCAGTACTTC
TRBV30	.	.	TRBJ2-1	CAWSGGPAVEQFF	TGTGCCTGGAGTGGAGGCCCCGCTGTTGAGCAGTTCTTC
TRBV30	.	.	TRBJ2-7	CAWSGQGQAYEQYF	TGTGCCTGGAGCGGCCAGGGCCAGGCCTACGAGCAGTACTTC
TRBV23-1	few	.	TRBJ1-1	CASSYVQRGAFF	TGCGCCAGCAGTTACGTACAACGGGGAGCTTTCTTT
TRBV19	few	.	TRBJ1-1	CASSQEWNTEAFF	TGTGCCAGTAGTCAGGAATGGAACACTGAAGCTTTCTTT
TRBV6-1	.	TRBD1	TRBJ1-2	CASTVGQGNYGYTF	TGTGCCAGCACCGTCGGACAGGGTAACTATGGCTACACCTTC
TRBV7-8	few	TRBD1	TRBJ1-6	CASSLVVGGNSPLHF	TGTGCCAGCAGCTTAGTAGTAGGGGGCAATTCACCCCTCCACTTT
TRBV5-1	.	.	TRBJ2-1	CASSLGGLSTYNEQFF	TGCGCCAGCAGCTTGGGGGGACTGTCTACCTACAATGAGCAGTTCTTC
TRBV28	.	TRBD1	TRBJ2-7	CASSPGTGSYEQYF	TGTGCCAGCAGTCCCGGGACAGGCTCCTACGAGCAGTACTTC
TRBV2	once	.	TRBJ2-7	CASSDPPGPYEQYF	TGTGCCAGCAGTGACCCTCCAGGGCCCTACGAGCAGTACTTC
TRBV19	.	TRBD2	TRBJ2-5	CASRVRLAGGTETQYF	TGTGCCAGTAGGGTGAGACTAGCGGGAGGCACAGAGACCCAGTACTTC
TRBV19	.	.	TRBJ2-1	CASSTRTSDSNNEQFF	TGTGCCAGTAGTACACGTACCTCGGACTCCAACAATGAGCAGTTCTTC
TRBV30	few	.	TRBJ1-1	CAWSVQGAEAFF	TGTGCCTGGAGTGTACAGGGCGCTGAAGCTTTCTTT
TRBV28	.	TRBD1	TRBJ1-1	CASSLQDREEAFF	TGTGCCAGCAGTTTACAAGACAGGGAGGAAGCTTTCTTT
TRBV7-3	.	TRBD2	TRBJ2-3	CASSSPGLAGGRTDTQYF	TGTGCCAGCAGCTCCCCGGGACTAGCGGGAGGCCGCACAGATACGCAGTATTTT
TRBV6-1	few	.	TRBJ1-4	CASSPYPTGDKLFF	TGTGCCAGCAGCCCCTACCCGACAGGCGACAAACTGTTTTTT
TRBV2	.	.	TRBJ2-1	CASQGEQGPRNEQFF	TGTGCCAGCCAAGGGGAACAGGGACCCCGCAATGAGCAGTTCTTC
TRBV19	.	TRBD2	TRBJ2-1	CASSSPGLAHPNEQFF	TGTGCCAGTAGTTCTCCAGGACTAGCTCATCCCAATGAGCAGTTCTTC
TRBV30	few	TRBD1	TRBJ2-7	CAYYGTGVYEQYF	TGTGCCTACTATGGGACAGGGGTCTACGAGCAGTACTTC
TRBV19	.	TRBD2	TRBJ2-5	CASSLISGNQETQYF	TGTGCCAGTAGTCTTATTAGCGGGAACCAAGAGACCCAGTACTTC
TRBV7-9	.	.	TRBJ2-1	CASSVPRDEQFF	TGTGCCAGCAGCGTACCGAGGGATGAGCAGTTCTTC
TRBV10-3	.	TRBD1	TRBJ2-1	CAIGSQGGEQFF	TGTGCCATCGGATCACAGGGGGGTGAGCAGTTCTTC
TRBV28	.	.	TRBJ1-2	CASSLADSLNYGYTF	TGTGCCAGCAGCCTAGCGGACAGCCTTAACTATGGCTACACCTTC
TRBV10-3	.	.	TRBJ1-1	CAISAGAGRVGNTEAFF	TGTGCCATCAGTGCCGGGGCGGGGCGGGTGGGGAACACTGAAGCTTTCTTT
TRBV27	.	.	TRBJ2-3	CASSLDLGGGGGTDTQYF	TGTGCCAGCAGTTTAGACCTGGGGGGTGGAGGGGGCACAGATACGCAGTATTTT
TRBV4-2	.	.	TRBJ2-2	CASSHSFRDNTGELFF	TGTGCCAGCAGCCATTCTTTCCGGGATAATACCGGGGAGCTGTTTTTT
TRBV5-1	.	TRBD1	TRBJ2-1	CASSLTGGYEQFF	TGCGCCAGCAGCTTGACAGGGGGCTATGAGCAGTTCTTC
TRBV5-4	.	.	TRBJ2-3	CASSQQSLDTQYF	TGTGCCAGCAGCCAACAGAGTCTCGATACGCAGTATTTT
TRBV7-2	.	.	TRBJ2-7	CASSARHRSSYEQYF	TGTGCCAGCAGCGCCCGACACAGGAGCTCCTACGAGCAGTACTTC
TRBV25-1	.	TRBD1	TRBJ2-1	CASTSNTGGYEQFF	TGTGCCAGCACAAGTAATACAGGGGGCTATGAGCAGTTCTTC
TRBV2	.	.	TRBJ2-7	CASGTQGITYEQYF	TGTGCCAGCGGAACCCAGGGAATTACCTACGAGCAGTACTTC
TRBV19	.	TRBD2	TRBJ2-1	CASSMLAGGPYNEQFF	TGTGCCAGTAGTATGCTAGCGGGAGGCCCCTACAATGAGCAGTTCTTC
TRBV5-6	.	.	TRBJ2-3	CASSSPGKDTQYF	TGTGCCAGCAGCTCTCCGGGGAAGGATACGCAGTATTTT
TRBV7-9	few	.	TRBJ2-3	CASSLTSVKAQYF	TGTGCCAGCAGCTTAACTAGTGTGAAGGCGCAGTATTTT
TRBV7-2	.	TRBD1	TRBJ1-2	CASSYPGRTGWYGYTF	TGTGCCAGCAGCTACCCGGGGAGGACAGGGTGGTATGGCTACACCTTC
TRBV7-9	few	.	TRBJ2-7	CASSLERVPYEQYF	TGTGCCAGCAGCTTAGAGAGGGTACCCTACGAGCAGTACTTC
TRBV2	.	.	TRBJ1-5	CASSEVGGRGQPQHF	TGTGCCAGCAGTGAAGTGGGGGGGCGAGGCCAGCCCCAGCATTTT